Following are 11 T cell receptor beta chains from one sample sequenced in a study of blood T cell repertoires in COVID-19. The assay was immunoSEQ multiplex PCR, and TCRdb's table has in-frame clones only and misses some. In the table there are more than 110,000 clones, around three quarters of which are singletons. The sequenced sample was peripheral blood. The receptors derive from a man aged 60-69 years with acute or convalescent COVID-19.

The rearrangement links TRBV7-2 to TRBJ2-1, with D perhaps matching TRBD1 (6 bases). Germline V CDR1 and CDR2: SGHTA, FQGNSA. Trimming took 2 bases from V and 2 from J, leaving 13 bases between them. The CDR3 consists of 16 residues. CDR3 in amino acids: CASSLQGKVAYNEQFF. CDR3 coding DNA: TGTGCCAGCAGCTTACAGGGGAAAGTCGCCTACAATGAGCAGTTCTTC.

This clone was detected a few times. This chain connects TRBV5-1 to TRBJ2-2; tentatively, D is TRBD1 (5 bases). CDR3 length: 16 residues. Germline V gives CDR1 SGHRS, CDR2 YFSETQ. Trimming left V 1 base short and J 7 bases short, with 17 bases between. The CDR3 DNA reads as TGCGCCAGCAGCTTGCGGGCCAATAAGGGGTACGGGGAGCTGTTTTTT. Translation: CASSLRANKGYGELFF. The full variable domain, its missing parts supplied by reference TRBV5-1 and TRBJ2-2, is KAGVTQTPRYLIKTRGQQVTLSCSPISGHRSVSWYQQTPGQGLQFLFEYFSETQRNKGNFPGRFSGRQFSNSRSEMNVSTLELGDSALYLCASSLRANKGYGELFFGEGSRLTVL.

This sequence joins TRBV29-1 and TRBJ1-2; the D gene is possibly TRBD1 (5 bases). The CDR3 contains 12 residues. V was clipped by 2 bases and J by 8 bases, with 12 bases between them. Germline V gives CDR1 SQVTM, CDR2 ANQGSEA. The CDR3 DNA reads as TGCAGCGTTGAATTCGGGGCGGGGGGCTACACCTTC. Residues: CSVEFGAGGYTF.

This chain uses TRBV5-1 with TRBJ2-4; D is possibly TRBD1 (6 bases). Germline loops: CDR1 SGHRS, CDR2 YFSETQ. V shed 4 bases and J shed 3 bases, with 14 bases lying between them. The CDR3 is 15 residues long. The CDR3 region has the DNA TGCGCCAGCAGCCTTCAGGGGCCTGGCAAAAACATTCAGTACTTC. This gives the protein CASSLQGPGKNIQYF.

The J gene is TRBJ2-7, the V gene TRBV5-1; 13 bases map to TRBD2. The V gene's germline CDR1 is SGHRS and CDR2 YFSETQ. Losses at the gene ends were 4 bases for V and 2 bases for J; bases not matched to a gene: 6. The CDR3 totals 16 residues. CDR3 sequence: CASSQSGTSGTYEQYF. For the CDR3, the DNA is TGCGCCAGCAGCCAGTCCGGGACTAGCGGGACCTACGAGCAGTACTTC.

The chain joins TRBV9 to TRBJ2-2; D possibly corresponds to TRBD2 (5 bases). From germline, CDR1 is SGDLS and CDR2 YYNGEE. The V and J ends lost 4 bases and 5 bases respectively, with 18 bases between them. The CDR3 loop spans 16 amino acids. The CDR3 is CASSISTSPGTGELFF. The CDR3 nucleotides are TGTGCCAGCAGCATCTCGACGTCCCCGGGGACCGGGGAGCTGTTTTTT.

The rearrangement uses TRBV3-1 (or the pseudogene TRBV3-2) and TRBJ2-3, with a tentative D call TRBD2 (5 bases). CDR3 length: 15 amino acids. V was clipped by 1 base and J by 2 bases, with 10 bases between them. CDR1 is LGHDT, CDR2 YNNKEL, per germline (reference sequence). The DNA of the CDR3 is TGTGCCAGCAGCCAAGGTGGACTTACCACAGATACGCAGTATTTT. Amino acid sequence: CASSQGGLTTDTQYF.

The gene calls are TRBV7-6 and TRBJ2-2; D possibly corresponds to TRBD2 (6 bases). Trimming shortened V by 0 bases and J by 7 bases, and 18 bases separated the two germline ends. Germline lookup yields CDR1 SGHVS and CDR2 FNYEAQ. CDR3 length equals 17 residues. The CDR3: CASSLARAGKLDGELFF. CDR3 sequence (DNA): TGTGCCAGCAGCTTAGCGCGGGCGGGAAAGTTGGACGGGGAGCTGTTTTTT.

The chain uses TRBV27 and TRBJ2-3, with 13 nucleotides matching TRBD2. This CDR3 has 18 amino acids. J was trimmed by 2 bases and V by 2 bases; bases with no gene match: 7. CDR1 and CDR2 (germline): MNHEY, SMNVEV (reference sequence). This CDR3 reads CASSLRGTSGTVTDTQYF. In DNA form, the CDR3 reads TGTGCCAGCAGTTTAAGGGGGACTAGCGGGACTGTCACAGATACGCAGTATTTT.

The chain couples TRBV6-5 to TRBJ1-5, with 7 bases that match TRBD1. Unmatched junction bases numbered 4, after V lost 2 bases and J lost 6 bases. In germline, CDR1 is MNHEY, CDR2 SVGAGI. The CDR3 sequence is 14 residues long. CDR3 sequence (DNA): TGTGCCAGCAGTTACAGGGGGCATGGTCAGCCCCAGCATTTT. Translated: CASSYRGHGQPQHF.

The chain is built from TRBV7-2 and TRBJ2-5; TRBD1 is a possible D gene (5 bases). Trimming removed 4 bases at V and 12 bases at J, with 15 bases between. Germline CDR1 is SGHTA and CDR2 is FQGNSA. The CDR3 totals 12 residues. CDR3 coding DNA: TGTGCCAGCAGCTCAAGCACGGCAGGGAAGTACTTC. Its translation is CASSSSTAGKYF.